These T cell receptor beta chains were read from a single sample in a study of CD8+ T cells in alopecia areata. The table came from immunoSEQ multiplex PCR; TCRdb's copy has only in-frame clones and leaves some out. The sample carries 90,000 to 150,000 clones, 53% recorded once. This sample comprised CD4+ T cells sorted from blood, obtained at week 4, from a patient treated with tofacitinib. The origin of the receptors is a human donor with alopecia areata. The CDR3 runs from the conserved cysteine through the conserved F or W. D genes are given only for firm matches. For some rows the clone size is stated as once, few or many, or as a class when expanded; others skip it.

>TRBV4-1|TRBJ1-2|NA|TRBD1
CASSQTGAHHGYTF
TGCGCCAGCAGCCAAACAGGGGCACACCATGGCTACACCTTC
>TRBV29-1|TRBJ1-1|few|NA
CSVVRVKGTEAFF
TGCAGCGTTGTGCGGGTAAAGGGAACTGAAGCTTTCTTT
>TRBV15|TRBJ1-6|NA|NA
CATKPTNRVGSPLHF
TGTGCCACCAAACCGACTAACAGGGTAGGATCACCCCTCCACTTT
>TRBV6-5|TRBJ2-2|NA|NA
CASRGKSTGELFF
TGTGCCAGCAGGGGAAAGAGTACCGGGGAGCTGTTTTTT
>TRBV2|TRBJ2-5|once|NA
CASSQRETQYF
TGTGCCAGCAGTCAACGAGAGACCCAGTACTTC
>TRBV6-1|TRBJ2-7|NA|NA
CASSTRQGGQDEQYF
TGTGCCAGCAGTACCAGACAGGGAGGTCAGGACGAGCAGTACTTC
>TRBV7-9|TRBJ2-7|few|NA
CATGSHEQYF
TGTGCCACAGGTTCCCACGAGCAGTACTTC
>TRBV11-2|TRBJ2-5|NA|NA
CASSLVRGSETQYF
TGTGCCAGCAGCTTAGTACGGGGGTCCGAGACCCAGTACTTC
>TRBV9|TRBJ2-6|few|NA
CASSVGAGDGSGANVLTF
TGTGCCAGCAGCGTAGGGGCAGGGGACGGCTCTGGGGCCAACGTCCTGACTTTC
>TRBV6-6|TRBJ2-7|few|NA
CASSVGQGSSGEQYF
TGTGCCAGCAGTGTGGGGCAGGGCTCATCGGGTGAGCAGTACTTC
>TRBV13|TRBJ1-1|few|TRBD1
CASSSGTGVWETEAFF
TGTGCCAGCAGCTCAGGGACAGGGGTTTGGGAAACTGAAGCTTTCTTT
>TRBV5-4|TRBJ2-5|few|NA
CASSLGREETQYF
TGTGCCAGCAGCTTGGGCAGGGAAGAGACCCAGTACTTC
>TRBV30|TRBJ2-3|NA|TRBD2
CAWTLAGDTQYF
TGTGCCTGGACACTAGCGGGAGATACGCAGTATTTT
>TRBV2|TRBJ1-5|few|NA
CASSADGTNQPQHF
TGTGCCAGCAGTGCAGACGGGACCAATCAGCCCCAGCATTTT
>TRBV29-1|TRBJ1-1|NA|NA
CSVEGGEAFF
TGCAGCGTTGAAGGGGGCGAAGCTTTCTTT
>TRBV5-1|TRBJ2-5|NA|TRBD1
CASSSRQGTSGTQYF
TGCGCCAGCAGCTCGCGACAGGGGACGAGTGGGACCCAGTACTTC
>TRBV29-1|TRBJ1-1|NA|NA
CSFGDTYTEAFF
TGCAGCTTCGGGGACACTTACACTGAAGCTTTCTTT
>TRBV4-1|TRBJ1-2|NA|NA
CASSQEVGGRGYGYTF
TGCGCCAGCAGCCAAGAGGTAGGGGGGCGAGGCTATGGCTACACCTTC
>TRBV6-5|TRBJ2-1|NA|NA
CASSYQFLDEQFF
TGTGCCAGCAGTTACCAATTCCTCGATGAGCAGTTCTTC
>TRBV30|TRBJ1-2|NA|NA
CAWSVPQARGNGYTF
TGTGCCTGGAGTGTACCCCAGGCCCGAGGTAATGGCTACACCTTC
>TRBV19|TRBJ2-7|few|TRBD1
CASSRQGAYEQYF
TGTGCCAGTAGCAGACAGGGGGCCTACGAGCAGTACTTC
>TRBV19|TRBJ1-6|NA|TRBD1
CASSSRTGVAWNSPLHF
TGTGCCAGTAGTTCCCGGACAGGGGTGGCGTGGAATTCACCCCTCCACTTT
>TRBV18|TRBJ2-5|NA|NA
CASSLTFQETQYF
TGTGCCAGCTCACTAACCTTCCAAGAGACCCAGTACTTC
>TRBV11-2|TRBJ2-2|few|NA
CASSSRRGELFF
TGTGCCAGCAGCTCCCGTCGGGGGGAGCTGTTTTTT
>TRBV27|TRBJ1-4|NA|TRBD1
CASSLFLDRKEKLFF
TGTGCCAGCAGTTTATTCCTGGACAGGAAGGAAAAACTGTTTTTT
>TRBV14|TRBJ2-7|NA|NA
CASSQVATPAYEQYF
TGTGCCAGCAGCCAAGTGGCCACCCCAGCCTACGAGCAGTACTTC
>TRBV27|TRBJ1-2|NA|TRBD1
CASSTGGYGYTF
TGTGCCAGTTCGACAGGGGGCTATGGCTACACCTTC
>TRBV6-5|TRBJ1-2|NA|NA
CASIDRGFVYGYTF
TGTGCCAGCATCGATCGAGGTTTTGTTTATGGCTACACCTTC
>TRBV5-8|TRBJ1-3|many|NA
CASSPGQRTAGNTIYF
TGTGCCAGCAGCCCCGGACAGAGGACGGCTGGAAACACCATATATTTT
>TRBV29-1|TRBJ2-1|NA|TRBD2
CSVKRGTSGSGEQFF
TGCAGCGTCAAACGAGGGACTAGCGGGAGCGGGGAGCAGTTCTTC
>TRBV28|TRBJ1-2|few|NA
CASSLGVYGYTF
TGTGCCAGCAGTTTAGGCGTTTATGGCTACACCTTC
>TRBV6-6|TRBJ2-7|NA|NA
CASSTVQRSYEQYF
TGTGCCAGCAGTACGGTACAGAGGTCCTACGAGCAGTACTTC
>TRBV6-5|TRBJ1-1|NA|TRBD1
CASSFSGQGGTEAFF
TGTGCCAGCAGCTTCTCCGGACAGGGTGGTACTGAAGCTTTCTTT
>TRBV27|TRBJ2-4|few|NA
CASSLSGLAKNIQYF
TGTGCCAGCAGTTTATCAGGGCTAGCCAAAAACATTCAGTACTTC
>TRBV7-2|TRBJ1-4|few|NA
CASSIGGNEKLFF
TGTGCCAGCAGCATCGGGGGGAATGAAAAACTGTTTTTT
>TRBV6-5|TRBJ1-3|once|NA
CASSSTGNGNTIYF
TGTGCCAGCAGTTCTACGGGAAATGGAAACACCATATATTTT
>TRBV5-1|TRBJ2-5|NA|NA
CASSLKTWETQYF
TGCGCCAGCAGCTTGAAAACCTGGGAGACCCAGTACTTC
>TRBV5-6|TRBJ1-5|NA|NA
CASSFVAAPKFQHF
TGTGCCAGCAGCTTCGTGGCAGCCCCCAAATTCCAGCATTTT
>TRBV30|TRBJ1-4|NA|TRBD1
CAWSPQQGILEKLFF
TGTGCCTGGAGTCCCCAACAGGGGATTCTCGAAAAACTGTTTTTT
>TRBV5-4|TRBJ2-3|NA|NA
CASSLYSTDTQYF
TGTGCCAGCAGCTTGTACAGCACAGATACGCAGTATTTT
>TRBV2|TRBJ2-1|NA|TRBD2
CASSGTSGTQYNEQFF
TGTGCCAGCAGTGGGACTAGCGGGACCCAATACAATGAGCAGTTCTTC
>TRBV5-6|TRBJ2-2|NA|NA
CASSLITGAGELFF
TGTGCCAGCAGCTTGATTACGGGGGCCGGGGAGCTGTTTTTT
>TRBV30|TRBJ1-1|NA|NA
CAWARETNTEAFF
TGTGCCTGGGCCCGGGAAACGAACACTGAAGCTTTCTTT
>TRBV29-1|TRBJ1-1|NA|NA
CSVETRQGIRTEAFF
TGCAGCGTTGAAACGAGGCAGGGAATTCGAACTGAAGCTTTCTTT
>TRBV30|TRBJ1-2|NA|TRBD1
CAWSAGQGTGYTF
TGTGCCTGGAGTGCAGGACAGGGGACCGGCTACACCTTC
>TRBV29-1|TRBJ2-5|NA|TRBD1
CSVPRDRGLRETQYF
TGCAGCGTTCCCCGGGACAGGGGACTCCGGGAGACCCAGTACTTC
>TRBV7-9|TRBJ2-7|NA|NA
CASSLQGHEQYF
TGTGCCAGCAGCCTACAGGGTCACGAGCAGTACTTC
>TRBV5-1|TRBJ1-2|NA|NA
CASSPGRAPYGYTF
TGCGCCAGCAGCCCCGGTAGGGCCCCCTATGGCTACACCTTC
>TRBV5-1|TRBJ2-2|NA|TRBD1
CATRRQGLNTGELFF
TGCGCCACCCGACGACAGGGGCTGAACACCGGGGAGCTGTTTTTT
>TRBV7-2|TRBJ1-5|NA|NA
CASSLRGVGQPQHF
TGTGCCAGCAGCTTAAGGGGCGTTGGTCAGCCCCAGCATTTT
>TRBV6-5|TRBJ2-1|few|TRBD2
CASSELAGHNEQFF
TGTGCCAGCAGCGAGCTAGCGGGCCACAATGAGCAGTTCTTC
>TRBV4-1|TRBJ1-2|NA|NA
CASSQDHQKGSYGYTF
TGCGCCAGCAGCCAAGACCACCAAAAGGGAAGCTATGGCTACACCTTC
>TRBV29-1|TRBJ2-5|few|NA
CSSLGSQETQYF
TGCAGCTCCCTGGGCAGCCAAGAGACCCAGTACTTC
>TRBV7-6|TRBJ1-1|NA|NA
CASSFQGGNTEAFF
TGTGCCAGCAGCTTTCAAGGGGGAAACACTGAAGCTTTCTTT
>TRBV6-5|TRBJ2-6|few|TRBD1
CASRTGGSGANVLTF
TGTGCCAGCAGAACAGGGGGCTCAGGGGCCAACGTCCTGACTTTC
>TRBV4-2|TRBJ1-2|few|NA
CASSQPGVGYGYTF
TGTGCCAGCAGCCAACCGGGGGTGGGGTATGGCTACACCTTC
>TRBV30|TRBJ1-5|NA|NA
CAWSQGGNQPQHF
TGTGCCTGGAGTCAGGGCGGCAATCAGCCCCAGCATTTT
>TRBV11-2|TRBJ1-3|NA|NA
CASSLDGAVYTIYF
TGTGCCAGCAGCTTAGATGGGGCCGTGTACACCATATATTTT
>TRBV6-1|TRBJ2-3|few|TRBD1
CASSLQGGRTDTQYF
TGTGCCAGCAGTCTACAGGGGGGACGAACAGATACGCAGTATTTT
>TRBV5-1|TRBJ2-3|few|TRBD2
CASSDLAGGVADTQYF
TGCGCCAGCAGCGATTTAGCGGGAGGGGTGGCAGATACGCAGTATTTT